This T cell receptor (beta chain) was found in a study of T cells in Graves' hyperthyroidism and ophthalmopathy. TCR beta CDR3 sequences were amplified from RNA transcripts. HTBI primers were used for first-round RT-PCR of the TCR CDR3. TCRdb recomputed calls from the multiplex PCR reads with MiXCR, one row per CDR3 protein. The profile shows about 620,000 distinct CDR3 sequences, about a sixth of them singletons. Germline values: CDR1 SGHRS, CDR2 YFSETQ. V trimming: 0 bases; J trimming: 5 bases; junction bases outside the gene matches: 1. CDR3 length equals 14 residues. In its sample, this clonotype was seen a few times.

The rearrangement links TRBV5-1 to TRBJ2-7; 11 positions agree with TRBD1. The receptor was derived from a woman between 25 and 40 years old with Graves' hyperthyroidism. Sequencing used blood. CDR3 amino acids: CASSLEGQGDEQYF. CDR3 nucleotide sequence: TGCGCCAGCAGCTTGGAGGGACAGGGGGACGAGCAGTACTTC.